The 5 T cell receptor beta chains in this list originate from one sample, sequenced in a study of immune evolution from preneoplasia to lung adenocarcinoma. Method: immunoSEQ multiplex PCR; TCRdb's copy keeps in-frame clones and lacks some. The table includes 8,000 to 8,500 clones, more than 75% detected once. The material sequenced was FFPE adjacent normal lung tissue. These receptors all come from a person between 60 and 79 years old with lung adenocarcinoma.

This clone occurred once. The chain is built from TRBV6-1 and TRBJ1-4, with 12 bases aligning to TRBD1. CDR1 is MNHNS, CDR2 SASEGT, per germline. There are 16 residues in the CDR3. V was pared by 0 bases and J by 11 bases, with 7 bases of the junction left unmatched. The CDR3 region has the DNA TGTGCCAGCAGTGAAGCGGGACAGGGGGCGAGGAGGAAACTGTTTTTT. Protein: CASSEAGQGARRKLFF.

The rearrangement links TRBV29-1 to TRBJ2-5; D is tentatively TRBD1 or TRBD2 (5 bases each). V dropped 7 bases and J dropped 0 bases, with 6 bases sitting between them. Germline lookup yields CDR1 SQVTM and CDR2 ANQGSEA. This CDR3 region has 11 residues. DNA of the CDR3: TGCAGCGGGGGGAACCAAGAGACCCAGTACTTC. As protein: CSGGNQETQYF.

This chain uses TRBV10-3 with TRBJ1-5; 9 positions match TRBD1. The germline V gene has CDR1 ENHRY and CDR2 SYGVKD. V shed 10 bases and J 4 bases; nucleotides not matched to a gene: 2. CDR3 length: 12 residues. The CDR3: CATGQGNQPQHF. The CDR3 DNA reads as TGTGCCACTGGACAGGGGAATCAGCCCCAGCATTTT.

Here the CDR3 DNA reads TGTGCCAGCAGCTCGTCCGGGACAGGGGGCTCCTATGAAGCTTTCTTT. It translates to CASSSSGTGGSYEAFF. The chain carries TRBV7-9 and TRBJ1-1, with TRBD1 matching 12 bases. Germline loops: CDR1 SEHNR, CDR2 FQNEAQ (reference sequence). V lost 4 bases and J lost 7; bases outside the gene matches: 10. The CDR3 length is 16 residues.

V and J are TRBV30 and TRBJ2-2, with a possible D match to TRBD1 (5 bases). The CDR3 extends over 15 amino acids. V lost 0 bases, J lost 4 bases, and 12 bases lay in between. Germline CDR1 GTSNPN, CDR2 SVGIG (reference sequence). The CDR3 here is CAWSVSRVGTGELFF. For the CDR3, the DNA is TGTGCCTGGAGTGTCAGCAGGGTGGGCACCGGGGAGCTGTTTTTT.